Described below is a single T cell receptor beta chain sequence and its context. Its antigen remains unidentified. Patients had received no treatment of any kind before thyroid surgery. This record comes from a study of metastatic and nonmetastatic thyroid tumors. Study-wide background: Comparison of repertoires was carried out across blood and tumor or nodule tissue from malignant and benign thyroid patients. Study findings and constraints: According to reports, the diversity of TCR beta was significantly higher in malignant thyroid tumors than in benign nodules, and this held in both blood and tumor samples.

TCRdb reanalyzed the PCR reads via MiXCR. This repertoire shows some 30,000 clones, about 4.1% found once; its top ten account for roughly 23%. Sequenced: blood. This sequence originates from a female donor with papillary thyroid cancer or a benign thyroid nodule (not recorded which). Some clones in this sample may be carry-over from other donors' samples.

DNA for the CDR3: TGTGCCAGCAAAGTACCAGCTCGGAACACTGAAGCTTTCTTT. Amino acid sequence: CASKVPARNTEAFF. The chain couples TRBV2 to TRBJ1-1; D remains ambiguous. Trimming left V 7 bases short and J 1 base short, with 13 bases between. Germline CDR1 is SNHLY and CDR2 is FYNNEI. This CDR3 is 14 amino acids long.